This T cell receptor beta chain is from a study of blood T cell repertoires in COVID-19 (dated by TCRdb to the early 2020s). At the level of the whole study: Samples from collaborators originated in the United States, Italy and Spain and spanned both the acute and convalescent phases of COVID-19. The prospective study material was composed of cDNA or gDNA derived from T cells, B-cell-depleted T cells, or PBMCs. The dataset comprised deeply sampled blood TCRbeta repertoires from subjects exposed to, actively infected with, or recovered from COVID-19. The repertoires were made available in a free public database intended to serve as a resource for research on the immune response to SARS-CoV-2. The samples were drawn from two sources: the first 160 participants of the ongoing ImmuneRACE study, and over 1,000 subjects contributed by 6 global collaborators. Sample metadata almost always included a de-identified subject ID, COVID-19 status, age in years and sex. HLA class I and class II types, where available, came from metadata supplied by the sample provider rather than from assay-based typing.

A word on this clone: This receptor's antigen is unknown. Base qualities are not recorded, but no much larger clone differs from it by a single base.

Results the study describes overall, beyond this receptor: The amount of clinical and demographic metadata varied by source and participant and was provided uncurated.

In the prospective study, participants were roughly 18 to 100 years old, resided in 25 or so geographic areas of the United States, and were enrolled through a virtual design. To assign participants to cohorts, the prospective study relied on clinical history that participants themselves reported in a screening survey and a study questionnaire. ImmuneRACE Cohort 3 recovered participants were defined by two consecutive negative NP/OP PCR tests, healthcare professional clearance, or symptom resolution. In the prospective study, mobile phlebotomists collected whole blood, serum and a nasopharyngeal or oropharyngeal swab from each participant. Prospective study participants could optionally give additional blood draws and questionnaires over an approximately 2-month period. Before DNA extraction, prospective study blood samples were shipped either frozen or at room temperature. The germline V and J ends show losses of 2 bases and 5 bases respectively, and no gene match explains 7 bases of the junction. Taken from cysteine to phenylalanine, the CDR3 has 16 residues. Just the 48-base CDR3 DNA is kept, in frame starting at base 1. Looking up the germline V gene yields CDR1 LGHNA and CDR2 YNFKEQ.

TCRbeta CDR3 regions were amplified from genomic DNA using the immunoSEQ Assay, a bias-controlled multiplex PCR. The study's processing was this. The number of nucleated cells in each sample was estimated from the amplification of reference gene primers within the assay. To quantify the absolute abundance of each unique TCRbeta CDR3 rearrangement, sequence reads were collapsed and filtered. Productive Simpson clonality was computed per sample as the square root of Simpson's diversity index over productive rearrangements. TCRdb took over this immuneACCESS table, retaining in-frame rearrangements with V and J assigned. Such tables are incomplete; in checked studies, under half of the missing clones stem from an unresolved V gene, and the remainder is unexplained. V, J and clone size are taken as reported in that table, and D and trimming were inferred from the DNA itself. The sample table contains about 320,000 clones; only one count was recorded for nearly 90% of them. The ten biggest clones cover under 6% of the sample.

The sequencing sample was made of PBMCs or T cells enriched from blood (not recorded which). The chain is encoded by TRBV4-2 joined to TRBJ1-5, with 9 central nucleotides matching TRBD1. The TCR comes from a woman in her twenties or thirties who had recovered from COVID-19. The DNA sequence follows: TGTGCCAGCAGCCAAACGGGACAGGGCGTCGATCAGCCCCAGCATTTT. It translates to CASSQTGQGVDQPQHF.